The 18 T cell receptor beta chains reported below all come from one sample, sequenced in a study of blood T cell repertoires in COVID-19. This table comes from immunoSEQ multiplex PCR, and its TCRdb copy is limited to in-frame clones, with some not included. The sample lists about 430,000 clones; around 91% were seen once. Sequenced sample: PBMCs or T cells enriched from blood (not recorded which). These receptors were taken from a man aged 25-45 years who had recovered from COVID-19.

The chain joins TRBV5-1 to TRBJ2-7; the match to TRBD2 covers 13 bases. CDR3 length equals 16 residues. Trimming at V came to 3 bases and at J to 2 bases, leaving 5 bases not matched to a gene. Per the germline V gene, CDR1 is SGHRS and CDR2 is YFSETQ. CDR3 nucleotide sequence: TGCGCCAGCAGCTCCCGACTAGCGGGAGGAACCTACGAGCAGTACTTC. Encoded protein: CASSSRLAGGTYEQYF.

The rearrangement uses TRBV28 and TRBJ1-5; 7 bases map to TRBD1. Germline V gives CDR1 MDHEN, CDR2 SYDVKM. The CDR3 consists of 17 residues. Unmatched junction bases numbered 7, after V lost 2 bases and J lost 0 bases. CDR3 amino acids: CASSLPGTVYSNQPQHF. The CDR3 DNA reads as TGTGCCAGCAGTTTACCGGGGACAGTTTATAGCAATCAGCCCCAGCATTTT.

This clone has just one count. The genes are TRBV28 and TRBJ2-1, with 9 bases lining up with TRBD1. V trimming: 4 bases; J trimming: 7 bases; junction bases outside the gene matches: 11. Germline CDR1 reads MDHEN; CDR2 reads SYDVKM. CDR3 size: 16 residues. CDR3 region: CASSSPTGGKKNEQFF. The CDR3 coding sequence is TGTGCCAGCAGTTCCCCTACAGGGGGCAAAAAGAATGAGCAGTTCTTC.

CDR3 sequence (DNA): TGTGCCAGCAGGCAACAATCAGGGCTCGGCTACAATGAGCAGTTCTTC. Protein sequence: CASRQQSGLGYNEQFF. The chain recombines TRBV27 with TRBJ2-1; D perhaps matches TRBD1 (5 bases). This CDR3 has 16 residues. CDR1 is MNHEY, CDR2 SMNVEV, per germline (reference sequence). V lost 6 bases, J lost 3 bases, and 18 bases lay in between.

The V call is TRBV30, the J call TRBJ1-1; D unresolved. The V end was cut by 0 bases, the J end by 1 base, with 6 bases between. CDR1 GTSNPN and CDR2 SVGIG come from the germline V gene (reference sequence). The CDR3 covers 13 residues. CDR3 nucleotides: TGTGCCTGGAGTGTCATCGGGAACACTGAAGCTTTCTTT. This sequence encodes CAWSVIGNTEAFF.

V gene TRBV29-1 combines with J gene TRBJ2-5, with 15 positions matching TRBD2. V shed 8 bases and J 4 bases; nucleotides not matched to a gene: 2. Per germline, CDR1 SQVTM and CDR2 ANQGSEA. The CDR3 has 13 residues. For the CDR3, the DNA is TGCAGCACGGGACTAGCGGGAGGAGAGACCCAGTACTTC. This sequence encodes CSTGLAGGETQYF.

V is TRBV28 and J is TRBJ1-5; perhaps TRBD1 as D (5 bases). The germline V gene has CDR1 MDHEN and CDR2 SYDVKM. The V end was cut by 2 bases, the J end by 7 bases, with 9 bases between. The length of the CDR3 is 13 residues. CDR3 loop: CASSLGGVQPQHF. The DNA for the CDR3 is TGTGCCAGCAGTTTAGGGGGGGTCCAGCCCCAGCATTTT.

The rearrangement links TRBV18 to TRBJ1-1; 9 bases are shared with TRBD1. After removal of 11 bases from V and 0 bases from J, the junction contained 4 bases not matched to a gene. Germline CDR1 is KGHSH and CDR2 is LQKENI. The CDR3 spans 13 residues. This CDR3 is CAAQGAVNTEAFF. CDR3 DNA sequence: TGTGCCGCACAGGGGGCCGTGAACACTGAAGCTTTCTTT.

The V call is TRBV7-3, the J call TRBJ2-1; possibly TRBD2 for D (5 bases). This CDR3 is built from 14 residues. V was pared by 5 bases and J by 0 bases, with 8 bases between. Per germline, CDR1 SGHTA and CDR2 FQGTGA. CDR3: CASSLAGSYNEQFF. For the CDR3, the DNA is TGTGCCAGCAGCCTGGCGGGCTCCTACAATGAGCAGTTCTTC.

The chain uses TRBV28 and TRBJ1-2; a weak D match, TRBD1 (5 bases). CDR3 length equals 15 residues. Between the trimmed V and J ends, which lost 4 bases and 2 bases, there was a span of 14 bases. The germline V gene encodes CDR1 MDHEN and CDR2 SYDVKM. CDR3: CASSSPSTANYGYTF. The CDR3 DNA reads TGTGCCAGCAGTTCTCCTTCGACAGCCAACTATGGCTACACCTTC.

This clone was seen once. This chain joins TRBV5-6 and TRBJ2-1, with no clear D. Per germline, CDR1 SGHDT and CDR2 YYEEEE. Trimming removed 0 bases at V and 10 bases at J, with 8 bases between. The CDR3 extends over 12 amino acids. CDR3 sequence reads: CASSLVSTEQFF. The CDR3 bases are TGTGCCAGCAGCTTGGTTTCGACAGAGCAGTTCTTC.

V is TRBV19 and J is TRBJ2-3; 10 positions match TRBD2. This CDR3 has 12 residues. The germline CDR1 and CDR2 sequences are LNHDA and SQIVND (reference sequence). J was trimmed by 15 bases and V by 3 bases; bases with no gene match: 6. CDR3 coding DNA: TGTGCCAGTAGTATCGGACTAGCGGTGATTTATTTT. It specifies CASSIGLAVIYF.

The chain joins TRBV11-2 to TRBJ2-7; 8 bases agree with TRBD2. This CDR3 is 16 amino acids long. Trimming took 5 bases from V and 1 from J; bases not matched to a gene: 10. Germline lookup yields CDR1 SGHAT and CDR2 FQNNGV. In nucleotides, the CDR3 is TGTGCCAGCAGCCCACACGAGGCGGGAGGTTCCTACGAGCAGTACTTC. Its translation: CASSPHEAGGSYEQYF. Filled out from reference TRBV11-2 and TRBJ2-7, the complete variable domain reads EAGVAQSPRYKIIEKRQSVAFWCNPISGHATLYWYQQILGQGPKLLIQFQNNGVVDDSQLPKDRFSAERLKGVDSTLKIQPAKLEDSAVYLCASSPHEAGGSYEQYFGPGTRLTVT.

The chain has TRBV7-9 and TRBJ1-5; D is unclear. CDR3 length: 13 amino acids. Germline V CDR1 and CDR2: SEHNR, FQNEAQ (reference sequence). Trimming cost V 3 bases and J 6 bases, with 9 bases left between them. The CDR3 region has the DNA TGTGCCAGCAGCTTCTTCACCGGTCAGCCCCAGCATTTT. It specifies CASSFFTGQPQHF.

This CDR3 reads CASSPGTSVYEQYF. In DNA form, the CDR3 reads TGTGCCAGCAGTCCCGGGACTAGCGTGTACGAGCAGTACTTC. The gene calls are TRBV27 and TRBJ2-7; 10 bases align to TRBD2. The CDR3 sequence is 14 residues long. V was clipped by 5 bases and J by 4 bases; unmatched bases: 5. CDR1 is MNHEY, CDR2 SMNVEV, per germline (reference sequence).

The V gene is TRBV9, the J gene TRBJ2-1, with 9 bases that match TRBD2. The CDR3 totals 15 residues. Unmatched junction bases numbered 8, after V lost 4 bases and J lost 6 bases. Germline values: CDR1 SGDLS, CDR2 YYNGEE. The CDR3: CASSSTSGHFNEQFF. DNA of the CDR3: TGTGCCAGCAGCTCCACTAGCGGGCACTTCAATGAGCAGTTCTTC.

The CDR3 loop is CASSLTGGSPDTQYF. As DNA, the CDR3 is TGTGCCAGCAGTTTAACGGGAGGCTCCCCAGATACGCAGTATTTT. The chain employs TRBV28 and TRBJ2-3; TRBD2 matches at 7 bases. V lost 2 bases to trimming and J lost 4 bases; unmatched junction nucleotides: 6. This CDR3 contains 15 residues. The V gene's germline CDR1 is MDHEN and CDR2 SYDVKM. Combining the CDR3 with reference TRBV28 and TRBJ2-3 gives the whole variable domain DVKVTQSSRYLVKRTGEKVFLECVQDMDHENMFWYRQDPGLGLRLIYFSYDVKMKEKGDIPEGYSVSREKKERFSLILESASTNQTSMYLCASSLTGGSPDTQYFGPGTRLTVL.

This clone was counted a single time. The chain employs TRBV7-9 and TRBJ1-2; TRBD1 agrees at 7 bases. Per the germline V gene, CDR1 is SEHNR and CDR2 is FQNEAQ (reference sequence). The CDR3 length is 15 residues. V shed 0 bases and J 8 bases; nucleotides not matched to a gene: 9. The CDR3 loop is CASSLAVRGLRGYTF. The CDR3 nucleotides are TGTGCCAGCAGCTTAGCCGTTAGGGGGCTACGAGGCTACACCTTC.